Presented here are 29 T cell receptor beta chains from one specimen sequenced in a study of blood T cell repertoires in COVID-19. TCRdb keeps only in-frame clones here, not all; method: immunoSEQ multiplex PCR. The table includes over 200,000 clones, approximately 86% detected once. The specimen sequenced was peripheral blood. The origin of the receptors is a woman in her 30s with COVID-19, enrolled during active disease.

The chain employs TRBV19 and TRBJ1-1; 8 bases match TRBD1. The CDR3 is 15 amino acids. CDR1 is LNHDA and CDR2 is SQIVND in the germline V gene (reference sequence). Trimming removed 7 bases from V and 4 bases from J; junction bases left unmatched: 11. The CDR3 region is CASTRLGQGATEAFF. The CDR3 DNA is TGTGCCAGTACTCGTCTGGGGCAGGGGGCCACTGAAGCTTTCTTT.

About this clone: Other DNA sequences in this specimen translate into the identical CDR3. The gene calls are TRBV18 and TRBJ2-5; perhaps TRBD1 as D (6 bases). CDR1 is KGHSH and CDR2 is LQKENI in the germline V gene. The germline V and J ends were trimmed by 0 bases and 2 bases, with 7 bases remaining between them. This CDR3 comprises 14 residues. The CDR3 DNA sequence: TGTGCCAGCTCACCACCAACAGGGCAAGAGACCCAGTACTTC. It translates to CASSPPTGQETQYF. The full variable domain, its missing parts supplied by reference TRBV18 and TRBJ2-5, is NAGVMQNPRHLVRRRGQEARLRCSPMKGHSHVYWYRQLPEEGLKFMVYLQKENIIDESGMPKERFSAEFPKEGPSILRIQQVVRGDSAAYFCASSPPTGQETQYFGPGTRLLVL.

The gene calls are TRBV7-2 and TRBJ1-4; D not resolved. Trimming stripped 5 bases from V and 8 bases from J, with 12 bases between. The CDR3 is 13 residues long. The V gene's germline CDR1 is SGHTA and CDR2 FQGNSA. Written as DNA, the CDR3 is TGTGCCAGCAGCCCAAAACTTGCGGAAAAACTGTTTTTT. Residues: CASSPKLAEKLFF.

The J gene is TRBJ2-1, the V gene TRBV14; D may be TRBD2 (6 bases). V was cut by 4 bases and J by 7 bases, with 17 bases left in between. From germline, CDR1 is SGHDN and CDR2 FVKESK. There are 15 residues in the CDR3. CDR3 region: CASSLDSGPWNEQFF. CDR3 nucleotide sequence: TGTGCCAGCAGCCTTGACAGCGGGCCCTGGAATGAGCAGTTCTTC.

The chain employs TRBV9 and TRBJ1-1; D remains ambiguous. With 0 bases removed from V and 1 base from J, the gap between germline ends came to 10 bases. This CDR3 has 15 amino acids. Per the germline V gene, CDR1 is SGDLS and CDR2 is YYNGEE. For the CDR3, the DNA is TGTGCCAGCAGCGTAGCCAAATCAGGGAACACTGAAGCTTTCTTT. Translated: CASSVAKSGNTEAFF.

This chain's CDR3 is CATSSPESGGASGNTIYF. For the CDR3, the DNA is TGTGCCACCAGCAGTCCTGAGAGCGGGGGCGCGAGTGGAAACACCATATATTTT. V is TRBV15 and J is TRBJ1-3; the D gene is possibly TRBD1 (6 bases). The length of the CDR3 is 18 residues. Germline V gene data show CDR1 as LNHNV and CDR2 as YYDKDF (reference sequence). Trimming shortened V by 3 bases and J by 3 bases, and 21 bases separated the two germline ends.

As DNA, the CDR3 is TGTGCCAGCGGGGGGCAGGGGGCAGAAGGCTACACCTTC. It yields the protein CASGGQGAEGYTF. The chain links TRBV2 to TRBJ1-2, with TRBD1 matching 8 bases. Germline CDR1 SNHLY, CDR2 FYNNEI. The CDR3 loop spans 13 amino acids. V dropped 8 bases and J dropped 8; count of bases not matched to a gene: 10.

This clone was counted at least ten times. J is TRBJ1-2 and V is TRBV6-5; possibly TRBD1 for D (6 bases). The CDR3 has 12 residues. Germline V gene lookup returns CDR1 MNHEY and CDR2 SVGAGI. The V end was cut by 5 bases, the J end by 6 bases, with 10 bases between. CDR3 in DNA: TGTGCCAGCAGTCAGACAGGAGATGGCTACACCTTC. This sequence encodes CASSQTGDGYTF.

In this sample, this clone turned up once. This chain connects TRBV9 to TRBJ2-3, with D unclear. The germline gives CDR1 SGDLS, CDR2 YYNGEE. The CDR3 sequence is 16 residues long. The V end lost 3 bases, the J end lost 1 base, and 15 bases lay between the germline ends. CDR3 nucleotide sequence: TGTGCCAGCAGCGATGTCGGGTTCGCTGGCACAGATACGCAGTATTTT. Translated: CASSDVGFAGTDTQYF.

The chain uses TRBV5-8 and TRBJ2-3; no firm D call. The CDR3 length is 12 residues. Trimming took 0 bases from V and 6 from J, leaving 5 bases between them. The germline gives CDR1 SGHTS, CDR2 YDEGEE. The CDR3 DNA is TGTGCCAGCAGCTTGGTTGAGGATACGCAGTATTTT. Its protein product is CASSLVEDTQYF.

This chain joins TRBV19 and TRBJ1-6, with D possibly being TRBD1 (5 bases). Germline V gene data show CDR1 as LNHDA and CDR2 as SQIVND (reference sequence). V was pared by 7 bases and J by 3 bases, with 10 bases between. The CDR3 is 14 amino acids. The CDR3 DNA reads as TGTGCCAGTACGCGGGACGACTATAATTCACCCCTCCACTTT. Encoded protein: CASTRDDYNSPLHF. Filled out from reference TRBV19 and TRBJ1-6, the complete variable domain reads DGGITQSPKYLFRKEGQNVTLSCEQNLNHDAMYWYRQDPGQGLRLIYYSQIVNDFQKGDIAEGYSVSREKKESFPLTVTSAQKNPTAFYLCASTRDDYNSPLHFGNGTRLTVT.

This chain links TRBV28 with TRBJ1-2; 8 bases fit TRBD1. This CDR3 has 13 residues. Germline V gene lookup returns CDR1 MDHEN and CDR2 SYDVKM. V dropped 5 bases and J dropped 6; count of bases not matched to a gene: 5. The CDR3 bases are TGTGCCAGCAGTGCGACAGGGGATGATGGCTACACCTTC. Protein: CASSATGDDGYTF.

The chain has TRBV6-2 or TRBV6-3 and TRBJ2-5; the match to TRBD2 covers 7 bases. The ends lost 6 bases at V and 10 bases at J; junction bases unmatched: 11. The CDR3 is 13 residues long. Looked up from germline, CDR1 is MNHEY and CDR2 is SVGEGT. The CDR3 sequence is CASSPGLIRDQYF. CDR3 nucleotide sequence: TGTGCCAGCAGCCCGGGACTAATCAGGGACCAGTACTTC.

The V call is TRBV6-5, the J call TRBJ2-7; tentative D call: TRBD1 (5 bases). Germline V gene sequence: CDR1 MNHEY, CDR2 SVGAGI. The CDR3 has 16 residues. V was trimmed by 0 bases and J by 2 bases, leaving 14 bases between them. In DNA form, the CDR3 reads TGTGCCAGCAGTTACTCGATAGGCAGGGCTACCTACGAGCAGTACTTC. Translating it yields CASSYSIGRATYEQYF.

This clone was counted ten times or more. The rearrangement uses TRBV6-5 and TRBJ1-1; D may be TRBD1 (5 bases). With 8 bases removed from V and 3 bases from J, the gap between germline ends came to 19 bases. Germline V lookup: CDR1 MNHEY, CDR2 SVGAGI. The CDR3 loop spans 15 amino acids. The CDR3 protein is CASGAGIYWDTEAFF. The CDR3 DNA reads TGTGCCAGCGGGGCAGGGATTTATTGGGACACTGAAGCTTTCTTT.

The genes are TRBV19 and TRBJ2-5, with TRBD1 matching over 8 bases. This CDR3 is built from 19 residues. Germline V gene sequence: CDR1 LNHDA, CDR2 SQIVND (reference sequence). V was pared by 6 bases and J by 0 bases, with 18 bases of the junction left unmatched. This CDR3 reads CASSMRAKGDRGNQETQYF. For the CDR3, the DNA is TGTGCCAGTAGCATGAGGGCCAAAGGAGACAGGGGAAACCAAGAGACCCAGTACTTC.

The chain recombines TRBV5-1 with TRBJ1-1; D not resolved. V was pared by 0 bases and J by 3 bases, with 15 bases between. The CDR3 totals 16 residues. Germline V gene lookup returns CDR1 SGHRS and CDR2 YFSETQ. The CDR3 is CASSLARFSGDTEAFF. The CDR3 DNA is TGCGCCAGCAGCTTGGCCCGCTTCTCCGGGGACACTGAAGCTTTCTTT.

V gene TRBV7-3 combines with J gene TRBJ2-1, with 11 bases matching TRBD1. The CDR3 contains 15 residues. Losses at the gene ends were 4 bases for V and 3 bases for J; bases not matched to a gene: 2. Germline CDR1 and CDR2: SGHTA and FQGTGA. DNA for the CDR3: TGTGCCAGCAGCTCGGACAGGGGGCTCTACAATGAGCAGTTCTTC. Translating it yields CASSSDRGLYNEQFF.

V usage is TRBV6-2 or TRBV6-3 and J usage is TRBJ2-7; possible D gene TRBD2, 6 bases. This CDR3 region has 16 residues. Germline loops: CDR1 MNHEY, CDR2 SVGEGT. Trimming left V 6 bases short and J 3 bases short, with 21 bases between. CDR3 amino acids: CASSRRSVAANYEQYF. CDR3 DNA: TGTGCCAGCAGCCGCCGTTCGGTAGCGGCCAACTACGAGCAGTACTTC.

This chain uses TRBV3-1 (or the pseudogene TRBV3-2) with TRBJ2-3; TRBD2 matches at 8 bases. The CDR3 length is 16 residues. With V trimmed by 1 base and J by 4 bases, 7 bases remained unmatched. Per the germline V gene, CDR1 is LGHDT and CDR2 is YNNKEL (reference sequence). CDR3 loop: CASSQASGGPPDTQYF. Written as DNA, the CDR3 is TGTGCCAGCAGCCAAGCCTCGGGAGGGCCCCCAGATACGCAGTATTTT.

The rearrangement links TRBV18 to TRBJ1-2; no definite D call. The V and J ends lost 3 bases and 6 bases respectively, with 11 bases between them. The CDR3 is 13 amino acids. Germline CDR1 reads KGHSH; CDR2 reads LQKENI. The CDR3 coding sequence is TGTGCCAGCTCACCCGGGATCTCGGATGGCTACACCTTC. Encoded protein: CASSPGISDGYTF.

This clone was recorded only once. The chain couples TRBV30 to TRBJ2-7, with 11 bases matching TRBD1. The CDR3 is 13 residues long. The germline V gene has CDR1 GTSNPN and CDR2 SVGIG (reference sequence). V was clipped by 4 bases and J by 6 bases; unmatched bases: 5. CDR3 amino acids: CAWTADRGREQYF. CDR3 in DNA: TGTGCCTGGACTGCGGACAGGGGGCGCGAGCAGTACTTC. Based on the CDR3 plus reference TRBV30 and TRBJ2-7, the full variable domain is SQTIHQWPATLVQPVGSPLSLECTVEGTSNPNLYWYRQAAGRGLQLLFYSVGIGQISSEVPQNLSASRPQDRQFILSSKKLLLSDSGFYLCAWTADRGREQYFGPGTRLTVT.

In its sample, this clone was seen once. The chain carries TRBV19 and TRBJ2-2; a weak D match, TRBD1 (6 bases). Trimming cost V 4 bases and J 0 bases, with 12 bases left between them. Looked up from germline, CDR1 is LNHDA and CDR2 is SQIVND (reference sequence). CDR3 size: 16 residues. The CDR3 bases are TGTGCCAGTAGTAAAATGGGGGCTGCGAACACCGGGGAGCTGTTTTTT. Its translation: CASSKMGAANTGELFF.

In this sample, this clone turned up a few times. The chain carries TRBV28 and TRBJ1-4, with 7 bases that match TRBD1. The CDR3 has 15 amino acids. Germline V gives CDR1 MDHEN, CDR2 SYDVKM. Trimming at V came to 5 bases and at J to 3 bases, leaving 6 bases not matched to a gene. The CDR3 DNA follows: TGTGCCAGCAGTGTAGGAGGGGGCTCTAATGAAAAACTGTTTTTT. Translation gives CASSVGGGSNEKLFF.

The V and J genes are TRBV4-3 and TRBJ1-2; tentative D call: TRBD1 (6 bases). V lost 3 bases to trimming and J lost 6 bases, with 17 bases between them. The CDR3 contains 15 residues. Germline V gene data show CDR1 as LGHNA and CDR2 as YSLEER. The CDR3 is CASSQGRAGANGYTF. CDR3 DNA sequence: TGCGCCAGCAGCCAGGGGCGGGCAGGGGCGAATGGCTACACCTTC.

This chain links TRBV5-1 with TRBJ2-1, with TRBD1 matching over 10 bases. CDR3 length: 16 residues. V shed 4 bases, J shed 2 bases, and the junction held 6 bases outside the gene matches. Germline loops: CDR1 SGHRS, CDR2 YFSETQ. The CDR3 coding sequence is TGCGCCAGCAGCCCTTTGGGGACAGGGGCCTACAATGAGCAGTTCTTC. Translating gives CASSPLGTGAYNEQFF.

The J gene is TRBJ2-1, the V gene TRBV15; the D is unclear. CDR1 is LNHNV, CDR2 YYDKDF, per germline (reference sequence). Trimming took off 1 base at V and 10 bases at J, with 11 bases between the two ends. The CDR3 has 13 residues. CDR3 DNA sequence: TGTGCCACCAGCAGAGGATGGCCCCAAGAGCAGTTCTTC. Its protein is CATSRGWPQEQFF.

This clone occurred a few times. J is TRBJ1-1 and V is TRBV6-6, with unresolved D. This CDR3 has 12 residues. Germline V gene data show CDR1 as MNHNY and CDR2 as SVGAGI (reference sequence). The germline V and J ends were trimmed by 6 bases and 1 base, with 6 bases remaining between them. This CDR3 reads CASRAPNTEAFF. CDR3 bases: TGTGCCAGCAGGGCACCGAACACTGAAGCTTTCTTT.

This clone has more than one count but fewer than ten. The gene calls are TRBV24-1 and TRBJ2-7; 8 positions match TRBD1. The CDR3 is 13 amino acids. From germline, CDR1 is KGHDR and CDR2 SFDVKD. V lost 4 bases and J lost 6; bases outside the gene matches: 4. The CDR3 DNA sequence: TGTGCCACCAGTGACCAAGGACAGGGCGAGCAGTACTTC. It specifies CATSDQGQGEQYF.